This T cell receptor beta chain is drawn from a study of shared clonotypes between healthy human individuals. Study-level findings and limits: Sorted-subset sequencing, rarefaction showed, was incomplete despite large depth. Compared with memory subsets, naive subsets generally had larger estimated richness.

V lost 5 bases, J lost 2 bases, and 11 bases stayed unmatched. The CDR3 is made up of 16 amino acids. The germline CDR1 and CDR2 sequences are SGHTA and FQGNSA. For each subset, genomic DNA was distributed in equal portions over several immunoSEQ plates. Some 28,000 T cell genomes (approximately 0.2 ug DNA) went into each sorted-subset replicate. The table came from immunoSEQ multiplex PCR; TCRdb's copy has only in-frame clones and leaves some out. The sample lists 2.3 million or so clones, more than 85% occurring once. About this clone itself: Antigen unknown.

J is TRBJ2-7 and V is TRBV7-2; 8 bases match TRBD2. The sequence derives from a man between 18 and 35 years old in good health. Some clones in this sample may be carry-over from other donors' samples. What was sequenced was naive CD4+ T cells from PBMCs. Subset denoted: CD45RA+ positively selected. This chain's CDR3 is CASSPRVSGIPYEQYF. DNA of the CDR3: TGTGCCAGCAGCCCCCGGGTTAGCGGGATCCCCTACGAGCAGTACTTC.